This T cell receptor beta chain was identified during a study of T-cell reconstitution after alpha-beta-depleted transplantation in children. V was shortened by 0 bases and J by 5 bases, with 14 bases between the two germline ends. CDR1 is LNHNV, CDR2 YYDKDF, per germline (reference sequence). This CDR3 comprises 17 residues. This clonotype has a count of ten or more. Construction of the TCRbeta library involved unique molecular identifiers. TCRdb redid the calling of the PCR reads with MiXCR, one entry per CDR3 protein. The sample has about 400,000 distinct CDR3 sequences; about a fifth are singletons.

The TCR sequence derives from a human donor who donated a stem cell graft to a child with acute myeloid leukemia. The V and J genes are TRBV15 and TRBJ1-6, with a tentative D call TRBD1 (5 bases). This specimen was PBMCs from the stem cell graft donor, taken from the stem cell graft. In DNA form, the CDR3 reads TGTGCCACCAGCAGAGATCGGCAGACAGCCGATAATTCACCCCTCCACTTT. Protein: CATSRDRQTADNSPLHF.